This T cell receptor beta chain was sequenced in a study of T cells in Graves' hyperthyroidism and ophthalmopathy. Using RNA transcripts as the source, TCR beta CDR3 regions were amplified. HTBI primers were employed in a first-round RT-PCR of the TCR CDR3. TCRdb reanalysed the multiplex PCR reads using MiXCR and keeps one entry per CDR3 protein. The profile covers approximately 300,000 distinct CDR3 sequences, with over 15% appearing a single time and around 33% taken by the ten largest. V dropped 5 bases and J dropped 3 bases, with 10 bases sitting between them. This CDR3 region has 14 residues. Germline values: CDR1 SNHLY, CDR2 FYNNEI. Many counts were recorded for this clonotype.

This TCR came from a man aged 25 to 40 with Graves' hyperthyroidism. Sample: blood. The chain links TRBV2 to TRBJ2-2; D perhaps matches TRBD2 (5 bases). CDR3 sequence reads: CASSQRGYTGELFF. The DNA for the CDR3 is TGTGCCAGCAGTCAAAGAGGGTACACCGGGGAGCTGTTTTTT. Filled out from reference TRBV2 and TRBJ2-2, the complete variable domain reads EPEVTQTPSHQVTQMGQEVILRCVPISNHLYFYWYRQILGQKVEFLVSFYNNEISEKSEIFDDQFSVERPDGSNFTLKIRSTKLEDSAMYFCASSQRGYTGELFFGEGSRLTVL.